The 24 T cell receptor beta chains given below trace back to one sample, sequenced in a study of cytomegalovirus exposure and HLA in healthy donors. A multiplex PCR was run with 60 Vbeta primers and 13 Jbeta primers. Sequencing used immunoSEQ multiplex PCR; TCRdb keeps in-frame clones, though not all of them. In the table there are some 60,000 clones, 80% of which are singletons. The sequenced sample consisted of PBMCs. All receptors come from a male donor in good health and CMV-seronegative.

V gene TRBV12-5 combines with J gene TRBJ2-7, with D maybe TRBD1 (5 bases). CDR1 is LGHNT, CDR2 FRNRAP, per germline. The CDR3 runs 16 residues. Trimming took off 1 base at V and 4 bases at J, with 17 bases between the two ends. The CDR3 DNA reads as TGTGCTAGTGGTTTGGGGGCCCAAGGGGCTCAATACGAGCAGTACTTC. Its translation is CASGLGAQGAQYEQYF.

The rearrangement uses TRBV6-1 and TRBJ2-4; TRBD2 matches 8 bases. V was pared by 6 bases and J by 4 bases, with 5 bases of the junction left unmatched. The CDR3 spans 14 residues. Germline V gene lookup returns CDR1 MNHNS and CDR2 SASEGT. The CDR3 region is CASSPSGGKNIQYF. For the CDR3, the DNA is TGTGCCAGCAGCCCAAGCGGGGGAAAAAACATTCAGTACTTC.

The chain combines TRBV6-5 with TRBJ2-3, with TRBD2 as a possible D gene (6 bases). CDR3 size: 15 residues. The germline CDR1 and CDR2 sequences are MNHEY and SVGAGI. V lost 8 bases and J 4 bases, leaving 19 bases between the germline ends. CDR3 in DNA: TGTGCCAGCGGGAAAAGAGGGGAGGAATCAGATACGCAGTATTTT. It encodes CASGKRGEESDTQYF.

V is TRBV7-2 and J is TRBJ2-7; TRBD1 matches 8 bases. Per the germline V gene, CDR1 is SGHTA and CDR2 is FQGNSA. This CDR3 has 13 amino acids. The V gene end was trimmed by 6 bases and the J gene end by 3 bases; junction bases not matched to a gene: 4. CDR3 sequence: CASRQGAFYEQYF. The CDR3 DNA sequence: TGTGCCAGCAGGCAGGGGGCCTTCTACGAGCAGTACTTC.

The chain recombines TRBV29-1 with TRBJ1-3; D is possibly TRBD1 (6 bases). CDR1 is SQVTM and CDR2 is ANQGSEA in the germline V gene. With 4 bases removed from V and 6 bases from J, the gap between germline ends came to 19 bases. The CDR3 length is 15 residues. The CDR3 region is CSVAGGAAGENTIYF. In DNA form, the CDR3 reads TGCAGCGTTGCGGGGGGGGCCGCAGGAGAAAACACCATATATTTT.

The chain joins TRBV19 to TRBJ1-2, with 8 nucleotides matching TRBD1. Losses at the gene ends were 7 bases for V and 3 bases for J; bases not matched to a gene: 10. The CDR3 runs 15 residues. From germline, CDR1 is LNHDA and CDR2 SQIVND (reference sequence). This CDR3 reads CASILTGAGDYGYTF. CDR3 bases: TGTGCCAGTATCTTGACAGGGGCAGGAGACTATGGCTACACCTTC.

J is TRBJ1-3 and V is TRBV30, with no clear D. Per germline, CDR1 GTSNPN and CDR2 SVGIG (reference sequence). V was cut by 2 bases and J by 0 bases, with 8 bases left in between. CDR3 size: 14 residues. The CDR3 DNA follows: TGTGCCTGGAGTCGTACAGTCTCTGGAAACACCATATATTTT. Translated, it gives CAWSRTVSGNTIYF.

The chain recombines TRBV6-5 with TRBJ2-2; 8 nucleotides align to TRBD1. The CDR3 spans 16 residues. The germline CDR1 and CDR2 sequences are MNHEY and SVGAGI. V lost 2 bases, J lost 2 bases, and 4 bases stayed unmatched. CDR3 sequence reads: CASSYGQGGNTGELFF. In DNA, the CDR3 is TGTGCCAGCAGTTACGGACAGGGTGGAAACACCGGGGAGCTGTTTTTT.

The V gene is TRBV29-1, the J gene TRBJ2-3; 8 bases fit TRBD2. Germline V gives CDR1 SQVTM, CDR2 ANQGSEA. The V and J ends lost 3 bases and 1 base, in that order; junction bases with no gene match: 6. The length of the CDR3 is 15 residues. CDR3 coding DNA: TGCAGCGTTGATACTTGGCGGGGGGGCACAGATACGCAGTATTTT. It yields the protein CSVDTWRGGTDTQYF.

The chain uses TRBV11-2 and TRBJ1-1; D is undetermined. Germline lookup yields CDR1 SGHAT and CDR2 FQNNGV. The CDR3 is made up of 14 amino acids. Trimming removed 4 bases from V and 7 bases from J, with 16 bases in between. CDR3 sequence: CASSSNHRRLEAFF. CDR3 DNA: TGTGCCAGCAGCTCCAACCACCGGAGACTTGAAGCTTTCTTT.

The chain joins TRBV7-2 to TRBJ2-3; 13 bases align to TRBD2. After removal of 5 bases from V and 4 bases from J, the junction contained 6 bases not matched to a gene. Germline CDR1 reads SGHTA; CDR2 reads FQGNSA. This CDR3 contains 16 residues. The DNA of the CDR3 is TGTGCCAGCAGCCCGGGACTAGCGGGGATTCCAGATACGCAGTATTTT. It codes for CASSPGLAGIPDTQYF.

The CDR3, as DNA: TGTGCCAGCAGCCAAGTACCAGGGTTGAAAGATACGCAGTATTTT. The encoded protein is CASSQVPGLKDTQYF. The rearrangement joins TRBV14 to TRBJ2-3; D is perhaps TRBD1 (5 bases). Germline V lookup: CDR1 SGHDN, CDR2 FVKESK. This CDR3 contains 15 residues. Deletions cut 1 base from V and 5 bases from J, with 13 bases between. Full variable domain (remainder filled in from reference TRBV14 and TRBJ2-3): EAGVTQFPSHSVIEKGQTVTLRCDPISGHDNLYWYRRVMGKEIKFLLHFVKESKQDESGMPNNRFLAERTGGTYSTLKVQPAELEDSGVYFCASSQVPGLKDTQYFGPGTRLTVL.

This clone has only one observation. DNA of the CDR3: TGTGCCAGTAGGACGCGGACTTCCGAGCAGTTCTTC. Translated, it gives CASRTRTSEQFF. The V call is TRBV19, the J call TRBJ2-1; possible D gene TRBD2, 5 bases. CDR3 length: 12 residues. With 6 bases removed from V and 10 bases from J, the gap between germline ends came to 13 bases. The V gene's germline CDR1 is LNHDA and CDR2 SQIVND (reference sequence).

This chain uses TRBV9 with TRBJ2-5; 14 nucleotides line up with TRBD2. The V gene end was trimmed by 0 bases and the J gene end by 2 bases; junction bases not matched to a gene: 3. CDR3 length equals 17 residues. Per the germline V gene, CDR1 is SGDLS and CDR2 is YYNGEE. Written as DNA, the CDR3 is TGTGCCAGCAGCGTAGGGGGGACTAGCGGGGGTCAAGAGACCCAGTACTTC. The encoded protein is CASSVGGTSGGQETQYF.

V usage is TRBV5-6 and J usage is TRBJ2-7; 7 bases fit TRBD1. V shed 3 bases and J 1 base; nucleotides not matched to a gene: 7. Germline CDR1 is SGHDT and CDR2 is YYEEEE. This CDR3 spans 15 amino acids. CDR3 in amino acids: CASSYGTAFSYEQYF. The CDR3 DNA sequence: TGTGCCAGCAGCTACGGGACAGCCTTTTCCTACGAGCAGTACTTC.

In this sample, this clone turned up a few times. The J gene is TRBJ2-7, the V gene TRBV11-2, with 10 positions matching TRBD2. V lost 0 bases and J lost 5; bases outside the gene matches: 13. Germline V lookup: CDR1 SGHAT, CDR2 FQNNGV. This CDR3 contains 18 residues. The CDR3, as DNA: TGTGCCAGCAGCTTAGACACTAGCGGGGCCAACGGGGTCCACGAGCAGTACTTC. The encoded protein is CASSLDTSGANGVHEQYF.

This clone was detected only a few times. This chain joins TRBV5-1 and TRBJ2-2; a weak D match, TRBD2 (5 bases). The CDR3 consists of 16 residues. Germline V gene data show CDR1 as SGHRS and CDR2 as YFSETQ. The V gene lost 0 bases and the J gene lost 5 bases, with 14 bases spanning the gap. The DNA of the CDR3 is TGCGCCAGCAGCTTGGATCCCTTGCGGAGGACCGGGGAGCTGTTTTTT. Amino acid sequence: CASSLDPLRRTGELFF.

As concerns this clone: Within the sample, other DNA sequences also encode this same CDR3. The chain carries TRBV7-2 and TRBJ2-7; D perhaps matches TRBD2 (5 bases). V was trimmed by 1 base and J by 6 bases, leaving 13 bases between them. The CDR3 totals 14 residues. The V gene's germline CDR1 is SGHTA and CDR2 FQGNSA. The CDR3 loop is CASSLGGGPGEQYF. For the CDR3, the DNA is TGTGCCAGCAGCTTAGGTGGAGGCCCGGGCGAGCAGTACTTC.

The V and J genes are TRBV21-1 and TRBJ1-5; the table calls TRBD1, which could not be checked here. TRBV21-1 is reported as a pseudogene. The length of the CDR3 is 17 residues. CDR3 residues: CASSKARDRGGNQPQHF. The CDR3 bases are TGTGCCAGCAGCAAGGCCCGGGACAGGGGGGGCAATCAGCCCCAGCATTTT.

The chain is built from TRBV10-3 and TRBJ2-7; 8 bases map to TRBD1. Germline V CDR1 and CDR2: ENHRY, SYGVKD. The CDR3 totals 14 residues. After removal of 3 bases from V and 2 bases from J, the junction contained 3 bases not matched to a gene. The CDR3 spells CAISDLTGAYEQYF. The CDR3 DNA reads TGTGCCATCAGTGACCTGACAGGGGCCTACGAGCAGTACTTC.

CDR3 DNA sequence: TGTGCCTGGAGTGGTGGGACAGGGTTCTTCGAGCAGTACTTC. Encoded protein: CAWSGGTGFFEQYF. This chain joins TRBV30 and TRBJ2-7, with 9 positions matching TRBD1. CDR3 size: 14 residues. Germline CDR1 reads GTSNPN; CDR2 reads SVGIG (reference sequence). J lost 6 bases, V lost 1 base, and 7 bases had no gene match.

This sequence joins TRBV10-3 and TRBJ2-3; D might be TRBD2 (7 bases). The length of the CDR3 is 16 residues. From germline, CDR1 is ENHRY and CDR2 SYGVKD. V was pared by 4 bases and J by 2 bases, with 16 bases between. The CDR3 protein is CAISAVRGGATDTQYF. The CDR3 nucleotides read TGTGCCATCAGTGCCGTTCGAGGGGGGGCCACAGATACGCAGTATTTT.

The table lists this clone with a count of one. The chain has TRBV7-2 and TRBJ1-2; weak D call: TRBD1 (6 bases). Trimming cost V 1 base and J 5 bases, with 11 bases left between them. The V gene's germline CDR1 is SGHTA and CDR2 FQGNSA. The CDR3 is made up of 14 amino acids. As DNA, the CDR3 is TGTGCCAGCAGCTTAGAAGGGACACCTTATGGCTACACCTTC. Amino acids: CASSLEGTPYGYTF.

The chain couples TRBV10-3 to TRBJ1-1; 8 bases match TRBD1. The germline V gene has CDR1 ENHRY and CDR2 SYGVKD. V was pared by 8 bases and J by 5 bases, with 10 bases of the junction left unmatched. This CDR3 has 14 residues. CDR3 DNA sequence: TGTGCCATCCGGCAGGGGGCGGTGGGAACTGAAGCTTTCTTT. It is translated as CAIRQGAVGTEAFF.